A single sample gave rise to the 19 T cell receptor beta chains below, sequenced in a study of blood T cell repertoires in COVID-19. This table comes from immunoSEQ multiplex PCR, and its TCRdb copy is limited to in-frame clones, with some not included. The sample yields tens of thousands of clones, approximately 78% seen once. The sample comprised peripheral blood. Receptors originate from a woman aged 55 to 70 with acute or convalescent COVID-19.

This rearrangement joins TRBV28 to TRBJ1-3, with 8 bases lining up with TRBD1. Germline values: CDR1 MDHEN, CDR2 SYDVKM. This CDR3 is 15 amino acids long. V shed 3 bases, J shed 4 bases, and the junction held 5 bases outside the gene matches. CDR3 amino acids: CASSFLRTGGNTIYF. The CDR3 region has the DNA TGTGCCAGCAGTTTCCTCAGGACAGGGGGAAACACCATATATTTT.

Comments on this clone: The same CDR3 can be traced to other DNA sequences in this sample. The chain has TRBV5-1 and TRBJ1-1, with TRBD1 as a possible D gene (6 bases). The ends were cut back, 0 bases at V and 1 base at J, with 10 bases in the middle. The CDR3 loop spans 15 amino acids. Looked up from germline, CDR1 is SGHRS and CDR2 is YFSETQ. CDR3 sequence (DNA): TGCGCCAGCAGCTTGGAGGGACACACGAACACTGAAGCTTTCTTT. Translated: CASSLEGHTNTEAFF.

This chain uses TRBV7-9 with TRBJ1-4; TRBD1 might be the D (5 bases). The germline V and J ends were trimmed by 5 bases and 4 bases, with 11 bases remaining between them. Germline CDR1 and CDR2: SEHNR and FQNEAQ (reference sequence). The CDR3 is 14 amino acids. The CDR3 region has the DNA TGTGCCAGCAGCCGACAGCAAGATAATGAAAAACTGTTTTTT. Its protein is CASSRQQDNEKLFF. Full variable domain (missing parts from reference TRBV7-9 and TRBJ1-4): DTGVSQNPRHKITKRGQNVTFRCDPISEHNRLYWYRQTLGQGPEFLTYFQNEAQLEKSRLLSDRFSAERPKGSFSTLEIQRTEQGDSAMYLCASSRQQDNEKLFFGSGTQLSVL.

The rearrangement uses TRBV5-6 and TRBJ2-1; TRBD2 is a possible D gene (6 bases). The V and J ends lost 5 bases and 12 bases respectively, with 15 bases between them. From germline, CDR1 is SGHDT and CDR2 YYEEEE. CDR3 length: 12 amino acids. CDR3 nucleotide sequence: TGTGCCAGCAGGAGAGAGGAGGGTAGGCAGTTCTTC. It specifies CASRREEGRQFF.

CDR3 in amino acids: CASSLTRSTGELFF. The CDR3 DNA reads TGCGCCAGCAGCTTGACAAGGAGCACCGGGGAGCTGTTTTTT. This chain links TRBV5-1 with TRBJ2-2; D unclear. Germline V CDR1 and CDR2: SGHRS, YFSETQ. The CDR3 loop spans 14 amino acids. Trimming took 1 base from V and 4 from J, leaving 8 bases between them.

V is TRBV4-3 and J is TRBJ2-1, with TRBD1 as a possible D gene (5 bases). There are 14 residues in the CDR3. Germline assignment: CDR1 LGHNA and CDR2 YSLEER. V was trimmed by 3 bases and J by 7 bases, leaving 13 bases between them. CDR3 in amino acids: CASSHIHQGNEQFF. The CDR3 coding sequence is TGCGCCAGCAGCCATATTCACCAGGGAAATGAGCAGTTCTTC.

This chain joins TRBV7-8 and TRBJ1-2; D unresolved. The germline V gene has CDR1 SGHVS and CDR2 FQNEAQ. This CDR3 is built from 12 residues. The ends were cut back, 4 bases at V and 5 bases at J, with 8 bases in the middle. The CDR3: CASSSGGYGYTF. Here the CDR3 DNA reads TGTGCCAGCAGCTCCGGAGGTTATGGCTACACCTTC.

The CDR3 region has the DNA TGTGCCAGCAGCCCAGCACAGAGGGCTGATGGCTACACCTTC. It codes for CASSPAQRADGYTF. This chain links TRBV5-5 with TRBJ1-2; D call uncertain. The V and J ends lost 4 bases and 6 bases respectively, with 16 bases between them. Per the germline V gene, CDR1 is SGHKS and CDR2 is YYEKEE (reference sequence). The CDR3 spans 14 residues.

This chain connects TRBV18 to TRBJ2-3, with TRBD1 identical over 8 bases. Unmatched junction bases numbered 0, after V lost 5 bases and J lost 5 bases. This CDR3 has 12 amino acids. Germline V gene lookup returns CDR1 KGHSH and CDR2 LQKENI. CDR3 residues: CASSTGGDTQYF. CDR3 nucleotides: TGTGCCAGCTCAACAGGGGGAGATACGCAGTATTTT.

The chain combines TRBV5-1 with TRBJ2-3; TRBD2 matches at 15 bases. Germline CDR1 reads SGHRS; CDR2 reads YFSETQ. The length of the CDR3 is 17 residues. V shed 3 bases and J 6 bases; nucleotides not matched to a gene: 8. CDR3 nucleotide sequence: TGCGCCAGCAGCTCGAGGTCCGGGACTAGCGGGGGGGATACGCAGTATTTT. Translation gives CASSSRSGTSGGDTQYF.

The rearrangement uses TRBV5-1 and TRBJ1-4; 8 bases fit TRBD1. V lost 1 base to trimming and J lost 7 bases; unmatched junction nucleotides: 6. This CDR3 is built from 15 residues. CDR1 is SGHRS, CDR2 YFSETQ, per germline. CDR3 residues: CASSLSGQGGEKLFF. The DNA of the CDR3 is TGCGCCAGCAGCTTGAGCGGACAGGGAGGTGAAAAACTGTTTTTT.

V and J are TRBV13 and TRBJ2-3, with 7 bases fitting TRBD1. The CDR3 runs 15 residues. The germline V gene has CDR1 PRHDT and CDR2 FYEKMQ (reference sequence). With V trimmed by 5 bases and J by 2 bases, 7 bases remained unmatched. The CDR3 loop reads CASSPRTGDTDTQYF. The CDR3 nucleotides are TGTGCCAGCAGCCCCCGGACAGGAGACACAGATACGCAGTATTTT.

J is TRBJ1-1 and V is TRBV6-6; TRBD1 aligns across 8 bases. Trimming took 4 bases from V and 2 from J; bases not matched to a gene: 3. The CDR3 is 14 residues long. Germline-derived CDR1 and CDR2 are MNHNY and SVGAGI (reference sequence). The CDR3 DNA reads as TGTGCCAGCAGTTGGGACAGGTCTAACACTGAAGCTTTCTTT. Translated: CASSWDRSNTEAFF.

The CDR3 region has the DNA TGCACCAGCAGCCATTGGCAGGGGGAGTTGAGCAATCAGCCCCAGCATTTT. The encoded protein is CTSSHWQGELSNQPQHF. The V call is TRBV1, the J call TRBJ1-5; the table assigns TRBD1, which was not confirmed against the DNA. TRBV1 is noted as a pseudogene. This CDR3 is built from 17 residues.

This chain connects TRBV24-1 to TRBJ2-5, with D tentatively TRBD1 (5 bases). CDR1 is KGHDR, CDR2 SFDVKD, per germline. There are 14 residues in the CDR3. Trimming cost V 2 bases and J 7 bases, with 13 bases left between them. CDR3 in DNA: TGTGCCACCAGTGATTCAGCCGTGGGGCGGACCCAGTACTTC. This sequence encodes CATSDSAVGRTQYF.

The chain is built from TRBV6-1 and TRBJ1-1, with D perhaps TRBD1 (5 bases). This CDR3 comprises 14 residues. Germline lookup yields CDR1 MNHNS and CDR2 SASEGT. Trimming pared 2 bases from V and 4 bases from J, leaving 11 bases between. The CDR3 is CASSESGGRTEAFF. The CDR3 coding sequence is TGTGCCAGCAGTGAATCGGGGGGACGCACTGAAGCTTTCTTT.

This clone has only a few counts. This rearrangement joins TRBV4-1 to TRBJ1-5; D not resolved. The CDR3 consists of 16 residues. Germline V gene data show CDR1 as MGHRA and CDR2 as YSYEKL. V lost 0 bases to trimming and J lost 6 bases, with 15 bases between them. CDR3 residues: CASSQDRIGGSQPQHF. The CDR3, as DNA: TGCGCCAGCAGCCAAGATCGAATAGGCGGTTCTCAGCCCCAGCATTTT.

The CDR3 sequence is CASSSVSEWREQYV. The CDR3 nucleotides read TGTGCCAGCAGTTCCGTATCCGAGTGGAGGGAGCAGTACGTC. The V gene is TRBV28, the J gene TRBJ2-7; a weak D match, TRBD2 (5 bases). The CDR3 extends over 14 amino acids. V was shortened by 4 bases and J by 7 bases, with 17 bases between the two germline ends. Germline V CDR1 and CDR2: MDHEN, SYDVKM.

The genes are TRBV7-2 and TRBJ2-7; tentative D call: TRBD2 (6 bases). Trimming took 4 bases from V and 3 from J, leaving 13 bases between them. The CDR3 consists of 14 residues. Germline values: CDR1 SGHTA, CDR2 FQGNSA. As DNA, the CDR3 is TGTGCCAGCAGCTACCGAAAGGGACTCTACGAGCAGTACTTC. Amino acids: CASSYRKGLYEQYF.